This T cell receptor (beta chain) appears in the sequencing data of a study of cytomegalovirus exposure and HLA in healthy donors. Study results and caveats: Owing to their indistinguishability, certain V segments, notably TRBV6-2 and TRBV6-3, were excluded. Researchers reported that a few CMV-associated chains were confirmed in vitro as CMV antigen-specific.

This clone was observed a single time. Its antigen is currently unknown. With 60 Vbeta and 13 Jbeta primers, the PCR was carried out. TCRdb's copy holds only in-frame clones and misses some; the assay was immunoSEQ multiplex PCR. Of about 78,000 clones in the sample, about 64% were seen once. V gave up 2 bases and J gave up 5 bases, with 10 bases separating them. The germline CDR1 and CDR2 sequences are MRHNA and SNTAGT. The CDR3 has 15 residues. Sequencing used PBMCs. The origin of this receptor is a man aged 25 to 40 in good health and CMV-seropositive. The chain couples TRBV6-4 to TRBJ1-6; tentatively, D is TRBD1 (6 bases). CDR3 protein: CASSDGAGDNSPLHF. The CDR3 bases are TGTGCCAGCAGTGACGGGGCAGGGGATAATTCACCCCTCCACTTT.